These 8 T cell receptor beta chains were sequenced from one sample in a study of cytomegalovirus exposure and HLA in healthy donors. Amplification used 60 Vbeta primers and 13 Jbeta primers. Generated by immunoSEQ multiplex PCR, the TCRdb table keeps only in-frame clones and is missing some. Counted here are about 160,000 clones, around 88% occurring once; the ten biggest clones make up 0.8% to 1%. Material: PBMCs. These receptors all stem from a woman in her twenties or thirties in good health and CMV-seronegative.

This clone has a single count. The CDR3 region is CASSDLLADQFF. The CDR3 nucleotides read TGTGCCAGCAGTGATCTTCTAGCGGATCAGTTCTTC. V and J are TRBV6-1 and TRBJ2-1; TRBD2 aligns across 7 bases. CDR3 length: 12 amino acids. The germline gives CDR1 MNHNS, CDR2 SASEGT. J lost 13 bases, V lost 3 bases, and 6 bases had no gene match.

The CDR3 nucleotides are TGTGCCAGCTCACCACGAGGATTCACCGGGGAGCTGTTTTTT. This gives the protein CASSPRGFTGELFF. The rearrangement uses TRBV18 and TRBJ2-2; unclear D gene. V was cut by 1 base and J by 4 bases, with 7 bases left in between. Looked up from germline, CDR1 is KGHSH and CDR2 is LQKENI. There are 14 residues in the CDR3.

The rearrangement uses TRBV7-3 and TRBJ1-5, with D tentatively TRBD1 (5 bases). Germline loops: CDR1 SGHTA, CDR2 FQGTGA. CDR3 size: 18 residues. V gave up 5 bases and J gave up 0 bases, with 20 bases separating them. The DNA for the CDR3 is TGTGCCAGCAGCGCGAGCCCCCTGACAGAACATAGCAATCAGCCCCAGCATTTT. Its protein product is CASSASPLTEHSNQPQHF.

The J gene is TRBJ2-3, the V gene TRBV25-1; 7 bases are a match to TRBD2. V was clipped by 3 bases and J by 0 bases; unmatched bases: 3. The germline CDR1 and CDR2 sequences are MGHDK and SYGVNS. This CDR3 comprises 15 residues. The CDR3 DNA follows: TGTGCCAGCAGTGATCGGGGGGATAGCACAGATACGCAGTATTTT. Translation: CASSDRGDSTDTQYF. Using reference TRBV25-1 and TRBJ2-3 for the parts outside the CDR3, the full variable domain is EADIYQTPRYLVIGTGKKITLECSQTMGHDKMYWYQQDPGMELHLIHYSYGVNSTEKGDLSSESTVSRIRTEHFPLTLESARPSHTSQYLCASSDRGDSTDTQYFGPGTRLTVL.

The rearrangement links TRBV7-9 to TRBJ2-5; D gene uncertain. The length of the CDR3 is 14 residues. Trimming removed 4 bases at V and 5 bases at J, with 14 bases between. Germline CDR1 SEHNR, CDR2 FQNEAQ (reference sequence). Written as DNA, the CDR3 is TGTGCCAGCAGCTCGGCGGCCCTCGGGGAGACCCAGTACTTC. Translating gives CASSSAALGETQYF.

The chain joins TRBV9 to TRBJ2-5; tentatively, D is TRBD2 (6 bases). The germline V gene encodes CDR1 SGDLS and CDR2 YYNGEE. The V and J ends lost 0 bases and 0 bases respectively, with 9 bases between them. CDR3 length equals 15 residues. The CDR3 is CASSVARGNQETQYF. CDR3 sequence (DNA): TGTGCCAGCAGCGTAGCGCGGGGTAACCAAGAGACCCAGTACTTC.

This chain connects TRBV5-6 to TRBJ2-1; TRBD2 aligns across 8 bases. CDR1 SGHDT and CDR2 YYEEEE come from the germline V gene. The CDR3 length is 17 residues. J lost 0 bases, V lost 0 bases, and 5 bases had no gene match. CDR3 nucleotides: TGTGCCAGCAGCTTGGAAGGGGGGACTAGCTCCTACAATGAGCAGTTCTTC. Amino acid sequence: CASSLEGGTSSYNEQFF.

V and J are TRBV5-6 and TRBJ1-3, with a weak D call TRBD1 (6 bases). The CDR3 has 15 amino acids. V lost 2 bases to trimming and J lost 2 bases, with 11 bases between them. Germline CDR1 and CDR2: SGHDT and YYEEEE. The DNA for the CDR3 is TGTGCCAGCAGCTTCAGGGGTCTCCCTGGAAACACCATATATTTT. This encodes CASSFRGLPGNTIYF.